This TCR beta chain stems from a study of cytomegalovirus exposure and HLA in healthy donors. Study observations and caveats: First-cohort TCR clusters were later found to tend to co-occur in the 120 validation repertoires.

Some clones are missing from TCRdb's copy, which holds only in-frame ones; the method was immunoSEQ multiplex PCR. The sample shows 70,000 to 80,000 clones, roughly 94% of them seen only once. The CDR3 loop spans 14 amino acids. Between the trimmed V and J ends, which lost 1 base and 4 bases, there was a span of 9 bases. Germline CDR1 is SGHTS and CDR2 is YDEGEE. As for this clone: The antigen is unknown.

This clonotype originated in a woman under 30 in good health and CMV-seropositive. Specimen: PBMCs. The chain uses TRBV5-8 and TRBJ1-3; D ambiguous. Here the CDR3 DNA reads TGTGCCAGCAGCTTGATTAGTCCGGGAAACACCATATATTTT. Protein product: CASSLISPGNTIYF.